This TCR beta chain is drawn from a study of blood T cells in healthy people across ages. Every sample gave at least 6 micrograms of total RNA when it was extracted. From germline, CDR1 is MNHEY and CDR2 SVGAGI. The CDR3 contains 16 residues. Unmatched junction bases numbered 6, after V lost 5 bases and J lost 2 bases. In regard to this clonotype: The antigen is not known.

Study observations and caveats: A roughly linear fall in TCR beta diversity per million T cells was seen with increasing age. Changes seen in expanded clonotypes were possibly confounded by donor CMV status left unknown.

A second PCR of 7 to 11 cycles used a sample-barcoded 5' primer and a J-beta primer mix. TCRdb called the 5' RACE reads again in MiXCR, with one record for every CDR3 protein. The table has 1.2 million to 1.5 million distinct CDR3 sequences, 40% to 50% seen once. The source is a woman in her late teens or twenties in good health. Specimen: blood. The V and J genes are TRBV6-5 and TRBJ2-3; 11 bases are a match to TRBD2. CDR3: CASSRTSGSYTDTQYF. In DNA form, the CDR3 reads TGTGCCAGCAGTAGGACTAGCGGGTCTTACACAGATACGCAGTATTTT.